Below, 11 T cell receptor beta chains from the same sample are listed, as sequenced in a study of blood T cell repertoires in COVID-19. The assay was immunoSEQ multiplex PCR, and TCRdb's table has in-frame clones only and misses some. The sample has some 230,000 clones; around 84% are singletons. The sample taken for sequencing was peripheral blood. The source is a man aged 50-59 years who had recovered from COVID-19.

The CDR3 protein is CASRLISTRTNEKLFF. CDR3 bases: TGTGCCAGCAGACTAATAAGCACGAGAACTAATGAAAAACTGTTTTTT. The V and J genes are TRBV28 and TRBJ1-4; D ambiguous. Trimming removed 6 bases from V and 1 base from J, with 15 bases in between. Germline values: CDR1 MDHEN, CDR2 SYDVKM. CDR3 length: 16 residues.

The chain combines TRBV7-8 with TRBJ1-6; TRBD1 agrees at 7 bases. CDR1 is SGHVS, CDR2 FQNEAQ, per germline. This CDR3 comprises 18 residues. The V segment lost 5 bases and the J segment 0 bases; nucleotides outside the gene matches: 10. CDR3 sequence: CASSPRDSVSSYNSPLHF. The CDR3 DNA reads TGTGCCAGCAGCCCGCGGGACAGCGTTAGCTCCTATAATTCACCCCTCCACTTT.

The gene calls are TRBV28 and TRBJ1-6; tentative D call: TRBD1 (6 bases). Germline V lookup: CDR1 MDHEN, CDR2 SYDVKM. The CDR3 length is 15 residues. Trimming pared 4 bases from V and 8 bases from J, leaving 15 bases between. The DNA of the CDR3 is TGTGCCAGCAGTTCCGGACCGGACAGATATTCACCCCTCCACTTT. Translation: CASSSGPDRYSPLHF.

V is TRBV4-2 and J is TRBJ2-7; 14 bases are a match to TRBD2. In germline, CDR1 is LGHNA, CDR2 YNFKEQ. The CDR3 has 16 residues. V lost 3 bases, J lost 4 bases, and 5 bases stayed unmatched. The CDR3 region is CASSQAGTSGRYEQYF. The CDR3 coding sequence is TGTGCCAGCAGCCAGGCCGGGACTAGCGGGAGATACGAGCAGTACTTC.

This chain connects TRBV7-2 to TRBJ2-2, with TRBD2 matching 12 bases. The V segment lost 1 base and the J segment 2 bases; nucleotides outside the gene matches: 8. This CDR3 is built from 19 residues. CDR1 is SGHTA and CDR2 is FQGNSA in the germline V gene. The CDR3 spells CASSLVPKTSGSNTGELFF. For the CDR3, the DNA is TGTGCCAGCAGCTTAGTCCCAAAGACTAGCGGGAGTAACACCGGGGAGCTGTTTTTT.

The chain uses TRBV5-1 and TRBJ1-6; TRBD1 matches at 10 bases. This CDR3 contains 15 residues. Trimming took 4 bases from V and 8 from J; bases not matched to a gene: 6. CDR1 is SGHRS and CDR2 is YFSETQ in the germline V gene. The CDR3 nucleotides are TGCGCCAGCAGCGAGCCGGGACAGGGGTATTCACCCCTCCACTTT. Translation gives CASSEPGQGYSPLHF. Variable domain in full (rest from reference TRBV5-1 and TRBJ1-6): KAGVTQTPRYLIKTRGQQVTLSCSPISGHRSVSWYQQTPGQGLQFLFEYFSETQRNKGNFPGRFSGRQFSNSRSEMNVSTLELGDSALYLCASSEPGQGYSPLHFGNGTRLTVT.

The chain combines TRBV27 with TRBJ2-7, with D maybe TRBD1 (5 bases). CDR3 length: 14 amino acids. V lost 4 bases to trimming and J lost 4 bases, with 14 bases between them. Germline values: CDR1 MNHEY, CDR2 SMNVEV (reference sequence). The DNA of the CDR3 is TGTGCCAGCAGTTCCCAGGGTTTGGGGTACGAGCAGTACTTC. It specifies CASSSQGLGYEQYF.

The gene calls are TRBV19 and TRBJ2-1; 13 positions agree with TRBD2. The ends lost 6 bases at V and 4 bases at J; junction bases unmatched: 12. This CDR3 is built from 18 residues. The germline V gene encodes CDR1 LNHDA and CDR2 SQIVND (reference sequence). Written as DNA, the CDR3 is TGTGCCAGTAGGCCTAATAGACTAGCGGGAGGTAGTTACAATGAGCAGTTCTTC. This encodes CASRPNRLAGGSYNEQFF.

This clone was counted between two and nine times. This rearrangement joins TRBV18 to TRBJ1-6; weak D call: TRBD1 (5 bases). The CDR3 extends over 14 amino acids. Between the trimmed V and J ends, which lost 5 bases and 7 bases, there was a span of 12 bases. CDR1 and CDR2 from the germline V gene are KGHSH and LQKENI. The CDR3 nucleotides read TGTGCCAGCTCATTATCTTCAGGGAATTCACCCCTCCACTTT. This codes for CASSLSSGNSPLHF.

This clone was recorded a few times. The J gene is TRBJ1-4, the V gene TRBV18; D unresolved. The CDR3 length is 15 residues. The V and J ends lost 2 bases and 8 bases respectively, with 15 bases between them. Looked up from germline, CDR1 is KGHSH and CDR2 is LQKENI. In nucleotides, the CDR3 is TGTGCCAGCTCACCAATTCCGTCAGTCCAAGAAAAACTGTTTTTT. This codes for CASSPIPSVQEKLFF.

The V and J genes are TRBV2 and TRBJ1-3, with TRBD1 as a possible D gene (6 bases). The CDR3 extends over 15 amino acids. The V and J ends lost 5 bases and 0 bases respectively, with 11 bases between them. The V gene's germline CDR1 is SNHLY and CDR2 FYNNEI. CDR3 DNA sequence: TGTGCCAGCAGTAGAGCGGGGGCCTCTGGAAACACCATATATTTT. Its protein is CASSRAGASGNTIYF.